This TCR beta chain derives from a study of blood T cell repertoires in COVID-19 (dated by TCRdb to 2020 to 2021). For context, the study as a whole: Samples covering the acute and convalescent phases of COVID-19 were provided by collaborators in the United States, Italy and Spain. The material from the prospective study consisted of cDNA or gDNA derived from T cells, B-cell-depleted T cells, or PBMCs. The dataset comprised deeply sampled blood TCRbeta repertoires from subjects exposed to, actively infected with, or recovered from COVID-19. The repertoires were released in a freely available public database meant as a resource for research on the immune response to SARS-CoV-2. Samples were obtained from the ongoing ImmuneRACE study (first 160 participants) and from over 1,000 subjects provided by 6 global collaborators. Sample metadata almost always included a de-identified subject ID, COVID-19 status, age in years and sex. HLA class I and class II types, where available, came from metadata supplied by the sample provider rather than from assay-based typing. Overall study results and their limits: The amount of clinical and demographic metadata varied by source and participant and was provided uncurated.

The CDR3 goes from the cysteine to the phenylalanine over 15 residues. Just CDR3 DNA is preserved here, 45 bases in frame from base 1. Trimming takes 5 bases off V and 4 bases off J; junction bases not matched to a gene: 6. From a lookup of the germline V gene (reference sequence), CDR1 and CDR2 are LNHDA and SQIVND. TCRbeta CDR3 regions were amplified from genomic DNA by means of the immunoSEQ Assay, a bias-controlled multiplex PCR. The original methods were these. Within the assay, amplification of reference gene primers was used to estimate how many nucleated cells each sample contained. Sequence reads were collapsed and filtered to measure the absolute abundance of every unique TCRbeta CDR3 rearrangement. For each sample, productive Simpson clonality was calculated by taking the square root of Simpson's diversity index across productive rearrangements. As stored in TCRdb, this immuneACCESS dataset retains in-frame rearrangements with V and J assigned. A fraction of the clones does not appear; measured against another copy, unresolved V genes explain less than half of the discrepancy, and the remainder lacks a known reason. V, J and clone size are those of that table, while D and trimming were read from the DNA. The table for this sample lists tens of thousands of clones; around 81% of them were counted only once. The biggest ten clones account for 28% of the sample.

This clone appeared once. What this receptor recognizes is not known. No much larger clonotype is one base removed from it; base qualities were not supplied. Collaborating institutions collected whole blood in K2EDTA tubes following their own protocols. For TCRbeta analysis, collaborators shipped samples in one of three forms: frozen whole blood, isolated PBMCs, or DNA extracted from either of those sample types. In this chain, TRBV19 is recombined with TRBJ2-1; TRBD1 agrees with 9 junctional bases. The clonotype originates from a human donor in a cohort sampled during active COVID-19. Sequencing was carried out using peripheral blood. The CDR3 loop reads CASSLGTGLYNEQFF. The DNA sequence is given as TGTGCCAGTAGTCTCGGGACAGGGTTATACAATGAGCAGTTCTTC.